A single TCR beta chain is shown here with its context. The CDR3 runs 15 residues. V was shortened by 4 bases and J by 3 bases, with 13 bases between the two germline ends. Germline CDR1 reads SGHNT; CDR2 reads YYREEE (reference sequence). Authors' data handling: Researchers report that nucleated cell counts were estimated from reference gene primer amplification. TCRdb's table, derived via immunoSEQ multiplex PCR, lists solely in-frame clones and lacks some. The D gene and trimming were derived from the DNA, and the V and J assignments and clone size from that table. Among some 130,000 clones, about 76% were seen once, and the ten largest hold over 15%. This sample was included in a study of blood T cell repertoires in COVID-19.

The sequence came from an elderly man with acute or convalescent COVID-19. Input material: peripheral blood. The V call is TRBV5-4, the J call TRBJ2-2; D possibly corresponds to TRBD2 (5 bases). CDR3 protein: CASSPGMPDTGELFF. In DNA form, the CDR3 reads TGTGCCAGCAGCCCGGGGATGCCGGACACCGGGGAGCTGTTTTTT.